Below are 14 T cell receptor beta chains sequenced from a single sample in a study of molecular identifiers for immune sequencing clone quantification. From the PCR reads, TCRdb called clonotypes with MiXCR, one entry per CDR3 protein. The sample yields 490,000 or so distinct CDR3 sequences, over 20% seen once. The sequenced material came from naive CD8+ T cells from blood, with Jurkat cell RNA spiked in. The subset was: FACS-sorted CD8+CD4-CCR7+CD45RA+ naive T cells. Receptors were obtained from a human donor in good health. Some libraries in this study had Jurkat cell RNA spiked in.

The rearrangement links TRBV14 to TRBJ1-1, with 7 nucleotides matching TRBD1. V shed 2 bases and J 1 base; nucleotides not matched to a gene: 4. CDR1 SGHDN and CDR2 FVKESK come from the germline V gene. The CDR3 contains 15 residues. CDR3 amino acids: CASSQPGTANTEAFF. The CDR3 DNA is TGTGCCAGCAGCCAACCCGGGACAGCGAACACTGAAGCTTTCTTT.

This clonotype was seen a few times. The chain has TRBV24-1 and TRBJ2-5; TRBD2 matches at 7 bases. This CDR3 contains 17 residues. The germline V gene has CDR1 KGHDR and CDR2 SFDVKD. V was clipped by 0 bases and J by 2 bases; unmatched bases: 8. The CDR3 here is CATSDLVEAGGQETQYF. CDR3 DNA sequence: TGTGCCACCAGTGATTTGGTTGAAGCCGGGGGGCAAGAGACCCAGTACTTC.

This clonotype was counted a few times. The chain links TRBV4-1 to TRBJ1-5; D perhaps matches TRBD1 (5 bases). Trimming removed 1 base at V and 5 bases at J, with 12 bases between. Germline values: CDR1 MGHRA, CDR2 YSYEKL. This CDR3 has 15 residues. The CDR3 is CASSQALGQDQPQHF. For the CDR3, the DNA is TGCGCCAGCAGCCAAGCGTTGGGGCAGGATCAGCCCCAGCATTTT.

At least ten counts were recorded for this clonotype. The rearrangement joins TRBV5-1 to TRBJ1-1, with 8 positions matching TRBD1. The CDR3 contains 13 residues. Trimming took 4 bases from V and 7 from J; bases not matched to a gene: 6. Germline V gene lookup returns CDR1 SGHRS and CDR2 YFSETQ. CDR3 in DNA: TGCGCCAGCAGCGTACAGGGGGACCTTGAAGCTTTCTTT. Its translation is CASSVQGDLEAFF.

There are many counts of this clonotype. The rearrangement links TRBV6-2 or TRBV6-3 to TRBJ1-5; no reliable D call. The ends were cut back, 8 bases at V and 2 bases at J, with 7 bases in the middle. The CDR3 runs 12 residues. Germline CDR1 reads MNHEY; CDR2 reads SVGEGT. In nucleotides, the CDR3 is TGTGCCAGCGAGGCAGGCAATCAGCCCCAGCATTTT. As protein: CASEAGNQPQHF.

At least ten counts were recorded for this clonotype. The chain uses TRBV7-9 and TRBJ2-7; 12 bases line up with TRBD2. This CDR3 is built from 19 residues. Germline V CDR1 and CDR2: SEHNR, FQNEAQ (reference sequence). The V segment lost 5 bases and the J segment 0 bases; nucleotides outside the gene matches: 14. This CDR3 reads CASSASGTSGRRSSYEQYF. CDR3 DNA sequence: TGTGCCAGCAGCGCCTCCGGGACTAGCGGGCGAAGGAGCTCCTACGAGCAGTACTTC.

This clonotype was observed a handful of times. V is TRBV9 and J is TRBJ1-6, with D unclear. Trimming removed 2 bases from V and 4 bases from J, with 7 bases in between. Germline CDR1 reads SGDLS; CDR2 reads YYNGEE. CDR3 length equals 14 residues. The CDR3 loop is CASSVEKYNSPLHF. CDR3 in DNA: TGTGCCAGCAGCGTCGAAAAATATAATTCACCCCTCCACTTT.

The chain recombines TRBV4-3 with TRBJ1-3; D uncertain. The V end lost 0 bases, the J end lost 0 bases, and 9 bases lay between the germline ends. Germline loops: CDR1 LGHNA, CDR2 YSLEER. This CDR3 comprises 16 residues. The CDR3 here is CASSQDRHASGNTIYF. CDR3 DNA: TGCGCCAGCAGCCAAGATCGGCACGCCTCTGGAAACACCATATATTTT.

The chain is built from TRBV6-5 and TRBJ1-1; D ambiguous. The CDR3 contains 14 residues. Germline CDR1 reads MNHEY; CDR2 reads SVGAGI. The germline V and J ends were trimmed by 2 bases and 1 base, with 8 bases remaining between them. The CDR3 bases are TGTGCCAGCAGTTACACCGAACGGAACACTGAAGCTTTCTTT. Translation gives CASSYTERNTEAFF.

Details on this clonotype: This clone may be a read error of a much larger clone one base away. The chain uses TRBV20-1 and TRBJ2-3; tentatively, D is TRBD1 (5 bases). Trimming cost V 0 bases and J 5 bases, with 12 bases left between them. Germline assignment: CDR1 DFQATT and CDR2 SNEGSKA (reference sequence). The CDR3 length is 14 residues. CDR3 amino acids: CSAREDKQQDTQYF. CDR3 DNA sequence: TGCAGTGCTAGAGAGGACAAGCAACAAGATACGCAGTATTTT.

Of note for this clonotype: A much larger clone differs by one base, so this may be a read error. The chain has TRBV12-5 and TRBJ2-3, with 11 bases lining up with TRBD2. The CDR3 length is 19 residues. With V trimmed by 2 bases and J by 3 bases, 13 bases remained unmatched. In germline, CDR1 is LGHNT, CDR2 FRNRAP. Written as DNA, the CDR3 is TGTGCTAGTGGTTTGCCACGCGACCAACTAGCGGGGGATACAGATACGCAGTATTTT. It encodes CASGLPRDQLAGDTDTQYF.

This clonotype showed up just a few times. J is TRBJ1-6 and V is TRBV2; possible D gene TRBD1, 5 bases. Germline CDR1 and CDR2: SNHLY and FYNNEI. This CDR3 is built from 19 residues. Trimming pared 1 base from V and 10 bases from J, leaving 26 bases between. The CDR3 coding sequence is TGTGCCAGCAGTGAAGTTGTTTTGGGACGGATGGGAGCCTACTCACCCCTCCACTTT. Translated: CASSEVVLGRMGAYSPLHF.

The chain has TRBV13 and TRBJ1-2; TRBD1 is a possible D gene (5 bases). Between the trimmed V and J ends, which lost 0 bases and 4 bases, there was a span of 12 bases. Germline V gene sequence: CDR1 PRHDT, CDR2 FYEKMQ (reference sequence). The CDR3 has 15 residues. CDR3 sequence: CASSLGTQGGYGYTF. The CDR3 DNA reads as TGTGCCAGCAGCTTAGGCACCCAGGGTGGCTATGGCTACACCTTC.

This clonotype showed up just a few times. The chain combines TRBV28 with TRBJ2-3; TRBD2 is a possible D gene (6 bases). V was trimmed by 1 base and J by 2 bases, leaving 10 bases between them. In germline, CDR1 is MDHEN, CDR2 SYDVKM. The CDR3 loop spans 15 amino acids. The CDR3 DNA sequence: TGTGCCAGCAGTTTATTTGCGGGACCCACAGATACGCAGTATTTT. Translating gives CASSLFAGPTDTQYF.